These 27 T cell receptor beta chains were all obtained from the same sample, sequenced in a study of cytomegalovirus exposure and HLA in healthy donors. The PCR used 60 Vbeta and 13 Jbeta primers. The method was immunoSEQ multiplex PCR; TCRdb's version includes in-frame clones alone and lacks a portion of them. The table includes about 100,000 clones, approximately 72% detected once. Material for sequencing was PBMCs. These receptors were obtained from a woman in her 70s in good health and CMV-seropositive.

The chain uses TRBV5-4 and TRBJ1-2; TRBD1 matches at 9 bases. CDR3 length: 14 residues. The ends lost 4 bases at V and 7 bases at J; junction bases unmatched: 8. CDR1 and CDR2 from the germline V gene are SGHNT and YYREEE (reference sequence). CDR3 nucleotides: TGTGCCAGCAGCCTAACAGGGGGCCGGCGTGGCTACACCTTC. Protein sequence: CASSLTGGRRGYTF.

The rearrangement uses TRBV18 and TRBJ1-5; D remains ambiguous. Germline V gene sequence: CDR1 KGHSH, CDR2 LQKENI. The CDR3 covers 14 residues. V lost 1 base and J 6 bases, leaving 10 bases between the germline ends. The CDR3: CASSPQEGIQPQHF. DNA for the CDR3: TGTGCCAGCTCACCACAGGAGGGAATTCAGCCCCAGCATTTT. Variable domain in full (rest from reference TRBV18 and TRBJ1-5): NAGVMQNPRHLVRRRGQEARLRCSPMKGHSHVYWYRQLPEEGLKFMVYLQKENIIDESGMPKERFSAEFPKEGPSILRIQQVVRGDSAAYFCASSPQEGIQPQHFGDGTRLSIL.

This rearrangement joins TRBV5-1 to TRBJ1-5, with D maybe TRBD1 (6 bases). CDR3 length: 14 residues. Germline CDR1 is SGHRS and CDR2 is YFSETQ. V lost 4 bases and J 3 bases, leaving 11 bases between the germline ends. Here the CDR3 reads CASSPDRPNQPQHF. CDR3 DNA sequence: TGCGCCAGCAGCCCAGACAGGCCCAATCAGCCCCAGCATTTT.

The chain carries TRBV7-9 and TRBJ1-1, with TRBD1 matching 9 bases. Per germline, CDR1 SEHNR and CDR2 FQNEAQ (reference sequence). This CDR3 is 14 amino acids long. The junction had 1 base not matched to a gene; V was cut back by 1 base and J by 4 bases. The CDR3 region has the DNA TGTGCCAGCAGCTTAGAGGACAGGGGCACTGAAGCTTTCTTT. It is translated as CASSLEDRGTEAFF.

V is TRBV4-1 and J is TRBJ1-5; 10 bases agree with TRBD1. Germline CDR1 and CDR2: MGHRA and YSYEKL. CDR3 length equals 14 residues. The junction had 2 bases not matched to a gene; V was cut back by 3 bases and J by 6 bases. CDR3 protein: CASSQTGGLQPQHF. In DNA, the CDR3 is TGCGCCAGCAGCCAGACAGGGGGCCTTCAGCCCCAGCATTTT.

The chain uses TRBV6-4 and TRBJ1-2; no firm D call. V lost 0 bases and J 7 bases, leaving 15 bases between the germline ends. The CDR3 runs to 15 residues. Germline CDR1 MRHNA, CDR2 SNTAGT. CDR3 in DNA: TGTGCCAGCAGTGACTCTACGAGGGCCTTGAGTGGCTACACCTTC. Amino acids: CASSDSTRALSGYTF.

This clone was observed a single time. This rearrangement joins TRBV15 to TRBJ2-7; 8 nucleotides align to TRBD1. The junction had 13 bases not matched to a gene; V was cut back by 0 bases and J by 3 bases. CDR1 and CDR2 (germline): LNHNV, YYDKDF (reference sequence). The CDR3 consists of 18 residues. CDR3 in DNA: TGTGCCACCAGCAGAGATCGGGTAGGAGCCACAGGGGGCTACGAGCAGTACTTC. It codes for CATSRDRVGATGGYEQYF.

This clone has only a few counts. The rearrangement joins TRBV28 to TRBJ1-1; TRBD1 might be the D (6 bases). The CDR3 spans 15 residues. Per the germline V gene, CDR1 is MDHEN and CDR2 is SYDVKM. The V end was cut by 7 bases, the J end by 4 bases, with 19 bases between. Here the CDR3 reads CASTPGGAGSTEAFF. The CDR3 nucleotides read TGTGCCAGCACCCCTGGGGGGGCAGGTAGCACTGAAGCTTTCTTT.

V and J are TRBV14 and TRBJ2-5; 8 bases are a match to TRBD2. This CDR3 has 14 amino acids. CDR1 and CDR2 from the germline V gene are SGHDN and FVKESK. Unmatched junction bases numbered 3, after V lost 4 bases and J lost 2 bases. The CDR3 DNA follows: TGTGCCAGCAGCCCCCGGGGGGGGCAAGAGACCCAGTACTTC. The encoded protein is CASSPRGGQETQYF.

The chain employs TRBV6-5 and TRBJ2-3; 9 positions agree with TRBD2. Looked up from germline, CDR1 is MNHEY and CDR2 is SVGAGI. V lost 5 bases, J lost 4 bases, and 4 bases stayed unmatched. There are 14 residues in the CDR3. This CDR3 is CASSLSGSSDTQYF. The DNA for the CDR3 is TGTGCCAGCAGTCTTAGCGGGAGTTCAGATACGCAGTATTTT.

The chain employs TRBV28 and TRBJ2-1; 7 bases agree with TRBD2. This CDR3 comprises 18 residues. Trimming cost V 6 bases and J 5 bases; bases outside gene matches: 19. Germline CDR1 and CDR2: MDHEN and SYDVKM. The CDR3 DNA sequence: TGTGCCAGCAGCCCCGAGAAATTCAGCGGGGAGGCCCACAATGAGCAGTTCTTC. It encodes CASSPEKFSGEAHNEQFF.

The J gene is TRBJ1-1, the V gene TRBV27; TRBD1 agrees at 7 bases. J lost 5 bases, V lost 1 base, and 7 bases had no gene match. This CDR3 is 15 amino acids long. CDR1 is MNHEY and CDR2 is SMNVEV in the germline V gene (reference sequence). This chain's CDR3 is CASSLLTGTLTEAFF. The CDR3 nucleotides are TGTGCCAGCAGTTTATTGACAGGGACATTGACTGAAGCTTTCTTT.

This clone has more than one count but fewer than ten. DNA of the CDR3: TGTGCCAGCAGCCCTTGGACAGGGGAAGAGACCCAGTACTTC. Protein: CASSPWTGEETQYF. The rearrangement links TRBV7-9 to TRBJ2-5, with 9 positions matching TRBD1. The CDR3 is 14 residues long. Germline CDR1 SEHNR, CDR2 FQNEAQ (reference sequence). V was clipped by 5 bases and J by 3 bases; unmatched bases: 4.

The chain joins TRBV7-8 to TRBJ1-4; D is ambiguous. CDR1 SGHVS and CDR2 FQNEAQ come from the germline V gene. This CDR3 spans 17 amino acids. Trimming stripped 5 bases from V and 0 bases from J, with 16 bases between. CDR3 DNA: TGTGCCAGCAGCCCGTACTTTAATTTGGCAACTAATGAAAAACTGTTTTTT. It translates to CASSPYFNLATNEKLFF.

This clone has just a few counts. The chain's CDR3 is CASRRSGQGYWEQYF. CDR3 DNA sequence: TGTGCCAGCAGACGATCGGGACAGGGGTACTGGGAGCAGTACTTC. This chain links TRBV6-1 with TRBJ2-7, with 10 bases identical to TRBD1. CDR1 and CDR2 (germline): MNHNS, SASEGT. V gave up 6 bases and J gave up 7 bases; unmatched junction bases: 12. This CDR3 is built from 15 residues.

The sample holds a few counts of this clone. This chain links TRBV7-2 with TRBJ2-5; unclear D gene. From germline, CDR1 is SGHTA and CDR2 FQGNSA. Trimming stripped 2 bases from V and 5 bases from J, with 6 bases between. The CDR3 loop spans 12 amino acids. CDR3 protein: CASSLSAETQYF. The CDR3 nucleotides are TGTGCCAGCAGCTTAAGCGCCGAGACCCAGTACTTC.

V gene TRBV10-3 combines with J gene TRBJ1-4, with a tentative D call TRBD1 (5 bases). Germline V lookup: CDR1 ENHRY, CDR2 SYGVKD. The CDR3 extends over 14 amino acids. V lost 6 bases and J 4 bases, leaving 12 bases between the germline ends. The CDR3 DNA reads as TGTGCCATCAGGCCAGACAGCAATAATGAAAAACTGTTTTTT. Its protein product is CAIRPDSNNEKLFF.

The J gene is TRBJ1-1, the V gene TRBV10-3, with D possibly TRBD1 on 5 matching bases. V lost 0 bases to trimming and J lost 0 bases, with 11 bases between them. The length of the CDR3 is 16 residues. The V gene's germline CDR1 is ENHRY and CDR2 SYGVKD. CDR3: CAISESQGQVNTEAFF. In DNA form, the CDR3 reads TGTGCCATCAGTGAGTCTCAGGGTCAAGTGAACACTGAAGCTTTCTTT.

The rearrangement uses TRBV19 and TRBJ2-1; 9 bases line up with TRBD2. The length of the CDR3 is 17 residues. Germline V CDR1 and CDR2: LNHDA, SQIVND (reference sequence). J was trimmed by 2 bases and V by 5 bases; bases with no gene match: 10. The CDR3 DNA follows: TGTGCCAGTAGTCTGTATGGAGCGGGGGGCACCTACAATGAGCAGTTCTTC. Amino acid sequence: CASSLYGAGGTYNEQFF.

CDR3: CASSQGQGTPGANVLTF. The CDR3 nucleotides read TGTGCCAGCAGCCAGGGACAGGGGACGCCTGGGGCCAACGTCCTGACTTTC. The chain carries TRBV11-3 and TRBJ2-6; 10 bases agree with TRBD1. This CDR3 region has 17 residues. CDR1 is SGHNT and CDR2 is YENEEA in the germline V gene. J gave up 2 bases and V 5 bases, and 6 bases lay outside the gene matches.

This clone was counted only a few times. The gene calls are TRBV27 and TRBJ1-6; D ambiguous. Germline CDR1 reads MNHEY; CDR2 reads SMNVEV (reference sequence). V lost 3 bases and J lost 7, with 13 bases in between. This CDR3 is built from 15 residues. Here the CDR3 reads CASSFRVTGNSPLHF. The CDR3, as DNA: TGTGCCAGCAGTTTCCGGGTCACGGGGAATTCACCCCTCCACTTT.

The gene calls are TRBV30 and TRBJ2-3; tentatively, D is TRBD2 (6 bases). V dropped 1 base and J dropped 2 bases, with 10 bases sitting between them. The CDR3 is 14 residues long. The germline gives CDR1 GTSNPN, CDR2 SVGIG (reference sequence). The CDR3 spells CAWSGEVYTDTQYF. CDR3 coding DNA: TGTGCCTGGAGTGGGGAGGTGTACACAGATACGCAGTATTTT.

V gene TRBV7-9 combines with J gene TRBJ2-1; 11 positions match TRBD2. This CDR3 region has 16 residues. Germline CDR1 is SEHNR and CDR2 is FQNEAQ (reference sequence). Trimming at V came to 4 bases and at J to 7 bases, leaving 9 bases not matched to a gene. CDR3: CASSSRLAGYRNEQFF. CDR3 coding DNA: TGTGCCAGCAGCTCAAGACTAGCGGGGTACAGGAATGAGCAGTTCTTC.

A few counts support this clone. V is TRBV6-6 and J is TRBJ2-5, with 7 bases aligning to TRBD1. In germline, CDR1 is MNHNY, CDR2 SVGAGI (reference sequence). The CDR3 has 14 residues. Germline trimming cut 2 bases from V and 7 bases from J; bases unmatched to any gene: 7. The CDR3 nucleotides read TGTGCCAGCAGTTACCTTGACAGGGTGGGGACCCAGTACTTC. Translation: CASSYLDRVGTQYF.

This chain uses TRBV5-1 with TRBJ2-5, with TRBD2 matching 10 bases. The germline V gene encodes CDR1 SGHRS and CDR2 YFSETQ. Trimming removed 0 bases from V and 5 bases from J; junction bases left unmatched: 7. This CDR3 is 16 amino acids long. Here the CDR3 reads CASSLGILAGDETQYF. CDR3 DNA: TGCGCCAGCAGCTTGGGGATCCTAGCGGGGGATGAGACCCAGTACTTC.

This chain joins TRBV15 and TRBJ2-3; D remains ambiguous. The germline V gene has CDR1 LNHNV and CDR2 YYDKDF (reference sequence). Trimming took off 0 bases at V and 0 bases at J, with 7 bases between the two ends. CDR3 length equals 15 residues. The CDR3 DNA is TGTGCCACCAGCAGAGAGCGGCTGAGCACAGATACGCAGTATTTT. It codes for CATSRERLSTDTQYF.

This rearrangement joins TRBV19 to TRBJ2-2, with 10 bases identical to TRBD2. Germline V gives CDR1 LNHDA, CDR2 SQIVND (reference sequence). With 3 bases clipped from V and 4 bases from J, the junction kept 5 bases outside the gene matches. CDR3 size: 16 residues. CDR3 protein: CASSIPAGGSTGELFF. The CDR3 DNA is TGTGCCAGTAGTATTCCAGCGGGAGGGTCCACCGGGGAGCTGTTTTTT. Variable domain in full (rest from reference TRBV19 and TRBJ2-2): DGGITQSPKYLFRKEGQNVTLSCEQNLNHDAMYWYRQDPGQGLRLIYYSQIVNDFQKGDIAEGYSVSREKKESFPLTVTSAQKNPTAFYLCASSIPAGGSTGELFFGEGSRLTVL.